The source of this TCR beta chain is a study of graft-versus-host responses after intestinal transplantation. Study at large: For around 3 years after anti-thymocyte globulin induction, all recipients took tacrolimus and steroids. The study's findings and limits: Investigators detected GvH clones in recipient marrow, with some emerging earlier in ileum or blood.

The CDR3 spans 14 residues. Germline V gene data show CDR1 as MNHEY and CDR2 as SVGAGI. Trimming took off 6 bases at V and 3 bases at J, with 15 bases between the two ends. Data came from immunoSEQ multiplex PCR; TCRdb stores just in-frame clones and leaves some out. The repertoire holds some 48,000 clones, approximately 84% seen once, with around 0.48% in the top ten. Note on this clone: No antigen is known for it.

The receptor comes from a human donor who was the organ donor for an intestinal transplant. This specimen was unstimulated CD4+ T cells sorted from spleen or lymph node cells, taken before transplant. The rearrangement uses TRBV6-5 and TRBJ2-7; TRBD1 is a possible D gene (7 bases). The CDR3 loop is CASRTLQGGYEQYF. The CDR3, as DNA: TGTGCCAGCAGGACCCTCCAGGGGGGCTACGAGCAGTACTTC.